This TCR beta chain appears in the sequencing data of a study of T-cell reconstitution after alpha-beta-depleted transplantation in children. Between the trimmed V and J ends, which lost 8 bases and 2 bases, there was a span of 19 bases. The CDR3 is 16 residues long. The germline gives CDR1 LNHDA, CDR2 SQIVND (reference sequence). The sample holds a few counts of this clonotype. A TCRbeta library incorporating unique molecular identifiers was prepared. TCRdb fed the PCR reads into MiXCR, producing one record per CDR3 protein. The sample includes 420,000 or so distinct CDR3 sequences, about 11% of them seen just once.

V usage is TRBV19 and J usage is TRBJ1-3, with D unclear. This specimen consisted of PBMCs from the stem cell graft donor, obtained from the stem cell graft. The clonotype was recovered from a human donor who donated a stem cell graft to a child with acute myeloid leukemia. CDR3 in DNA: TGTGCCAGTTTCGGGGAGAGAGGGATCGCTGGAAACACCATATATTTT. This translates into CASFGERGIAGNTIYF.